Listed below are T cell receptor beta chains from one sample, sequenced in a study of T cell clonotyping in hematopoietic cell transplantation. Repertoires were generated with immunoSEQ multiplex PCR, while TCRdb's copy carries only in-frame clones and drops some. Of about 45,000 clones in the sample, 94% were seen once. Sequenced: peripheral blood mononuclear cells. These receptors came from a woman in her fifties or sixties in good health. Some clones in this sample may be carry-over from other donors' samples. The conserved cysteine and the conserved F or W are not part of the CDR3 here. The D gene is left open where the match is weak.

>NA|TRBV5-1|TRBJ1-4
ASSLDGGTNEKLF
>NA|TRBV6-1|TRBJ2-5
ASSLRGKETQY
>NA|TRBV9|TRBJ1-2
ASSVDSSNYGYT
>NA|TRBV2|TRBJ1-5
AGGFGNQPQH
>NA|TRBV28|TRBJ2-5
ASSGREYQETQY
>NA|TRBV7-3|TRBJ2-7
ASSLGLSYEQY
>NA|TRBV5-4|TRBJ2-5
ASSLIGGQETQY
>NA|TRBV7-2|TRBJ1-2
ASTPRDNYGYT
>NA|TRBV7-8|TRBJ2-3
ASSLGYSTDTQY
>NA|TRBV11-2|TRBJ2-7
ASNSRDSYEQY
>TRBD1|TRBV13|TRBJ2-7
ASSQTGVEQY
>NA|TRBV7-2|TRBJ1-5
ASSLDMEPQH
>NA|TRBV7-2|TRBJ2-5
ASSLSTRTASWETQY
>NA|TRBV5-6|TRBJ2-5
ASSKGDETQY
>TRBD1|TRBV9|TRBJ1-3
ASSTGQGYSGNTIY
>TRBD1|TRBV19|TRBJ1-6
ASSTSTGGMSSPLH
>TRBD1|TRBV2|TRBJ2-7
ASRGGTGYNEQY
>NA|TRBV7-2|TRBJ2-1
ASSLALRNEQF
>NA|TRBV25-1|TRBJ2-5
ASSEFAGQLQETQY
>NA|TRBV2|TRBJ2-5
ASSEDLGETQY
>NA|TRBV4-3|TRBJ2-1
ASSSASISGDEQF
>NA|TRBV7-3|TRBJ1-1
ASSKGDTEAF
>TRBD2|TRBV19|TRBJ2-3
ASSKGTSGGYTDTQY
>TRBD1|TRBV5-1|TRBJ2-7
ASSFDGQGAYEQY
>NA|TRBV15|TRBJ2-7
ATSRGMLKGEQY
>NA|TRBV6-5|TRBJ1-1
ASSYLNMGTEAF
>NA|TRBV6-5|TRBJ1-2
ASSFSTGGYT
>TRBD1|TRBV2|TRBJ2-3
ASSERQGPDTQY
>TRBD1|TRBV29-1|TRBJ1-4
SVGQGDNEKLF
>NA|TRBV7-3|TRBJ2-5
ASSPTGQETQY
>TRBD1|TRBV6-4|TRBJ1-6
ASSRDREGSPLH
>NA|TRBV5-6|TRBJ2-7
ASSLGSYSYEQY